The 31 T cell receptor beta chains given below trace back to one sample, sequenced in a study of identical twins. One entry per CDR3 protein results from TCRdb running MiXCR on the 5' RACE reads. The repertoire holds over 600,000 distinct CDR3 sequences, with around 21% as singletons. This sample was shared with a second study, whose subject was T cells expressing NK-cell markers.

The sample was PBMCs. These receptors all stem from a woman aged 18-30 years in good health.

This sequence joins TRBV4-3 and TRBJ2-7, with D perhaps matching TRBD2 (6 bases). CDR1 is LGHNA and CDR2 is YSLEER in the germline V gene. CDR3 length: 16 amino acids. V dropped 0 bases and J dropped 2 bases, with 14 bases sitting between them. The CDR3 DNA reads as TGCGCCAGCAGCCAAGATGGCGGGATTACCCCCTACGAGCAGTACTTC. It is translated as CASSQDGGITPYEQYF.

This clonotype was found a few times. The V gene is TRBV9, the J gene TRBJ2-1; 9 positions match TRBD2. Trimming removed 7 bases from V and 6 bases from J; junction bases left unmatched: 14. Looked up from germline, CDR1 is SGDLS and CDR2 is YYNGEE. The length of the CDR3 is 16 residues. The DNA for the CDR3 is TGTGCCAGCGCAAATCAGAGGGGCGGGAGGGCCAATGAGCAGTTCTTC. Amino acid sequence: CASANQRGGRANEQFF. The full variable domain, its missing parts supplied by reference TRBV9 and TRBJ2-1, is DSGVTQTPKHLITATGQRVTLRCSPRSGDLSVYWYQQSLDQGLQFLIQYYNGEERAKGNILERFSAQQFPDLHSELNLSSLELGDSALYFCASANQRGGRANEQFFGPGTRLTVL.

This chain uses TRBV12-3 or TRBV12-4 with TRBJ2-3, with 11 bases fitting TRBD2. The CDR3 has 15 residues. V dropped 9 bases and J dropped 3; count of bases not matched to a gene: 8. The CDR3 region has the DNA TGTGCCAGTAAGATAGCGGGGGGGCGAACAGATACGCAGTATTTT. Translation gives CASKIAGGRTDTQYF.

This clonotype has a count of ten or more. The CDR3: CASSIDGQRGYTF. CDR3 nucleotide sequence: TGTGCCAGTAGTATAGATGGCCAACGAGGCTACACCTTC. V gene TRBV19 combines with J gene TRBJ1-2, with D unresolved. V was shortened by 0 bases and J by 8 bases, with 10 bases between the two germline ends. Germline values: CDR1 LNHDA, CDR2 SQIVND (reference sequence). There are 13 residues in the CDR3.

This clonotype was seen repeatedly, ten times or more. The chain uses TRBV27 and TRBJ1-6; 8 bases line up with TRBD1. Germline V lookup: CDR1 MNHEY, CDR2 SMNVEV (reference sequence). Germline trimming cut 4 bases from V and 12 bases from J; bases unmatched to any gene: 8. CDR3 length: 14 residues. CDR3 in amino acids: CASSSWDRTIPLHF. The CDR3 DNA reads TGTGCCAGCAGTTCCTGGGACAGGACGATACCCCTCCACTTT.

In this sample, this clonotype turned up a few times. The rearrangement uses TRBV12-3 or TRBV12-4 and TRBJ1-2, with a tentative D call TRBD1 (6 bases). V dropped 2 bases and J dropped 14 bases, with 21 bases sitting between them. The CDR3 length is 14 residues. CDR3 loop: CASSLTDSQFSVTF. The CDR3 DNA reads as TGTGCCAGCAGTTTAACGGACAGCCAATTTTCTGTAACCTTC.

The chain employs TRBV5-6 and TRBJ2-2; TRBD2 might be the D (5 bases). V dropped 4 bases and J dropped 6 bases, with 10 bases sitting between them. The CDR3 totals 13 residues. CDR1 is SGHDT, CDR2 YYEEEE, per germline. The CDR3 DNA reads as TGTGCCAGCAGCCCAGACTACGCCGGGGAGCTGTTTTTT. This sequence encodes CASSPDYAGELFF.

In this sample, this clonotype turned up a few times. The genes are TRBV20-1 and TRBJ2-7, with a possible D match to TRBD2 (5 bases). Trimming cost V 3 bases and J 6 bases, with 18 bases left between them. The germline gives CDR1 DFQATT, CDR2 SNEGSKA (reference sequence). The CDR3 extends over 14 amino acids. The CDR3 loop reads CSASLKAGISEQYF. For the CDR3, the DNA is TGCAGTGCTAGTCTCAAAGCCGGGATATCCGAGCAGTACTTC.

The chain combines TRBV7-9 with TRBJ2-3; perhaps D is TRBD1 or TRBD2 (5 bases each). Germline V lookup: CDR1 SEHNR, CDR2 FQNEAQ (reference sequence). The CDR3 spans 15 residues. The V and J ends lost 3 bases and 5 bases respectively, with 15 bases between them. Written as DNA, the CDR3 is TGTGCCAGCAGCTTTGGGGCTAGCAGTTTAGATACGCAGTATTTT. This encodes CASSFGASSLDTQYF.

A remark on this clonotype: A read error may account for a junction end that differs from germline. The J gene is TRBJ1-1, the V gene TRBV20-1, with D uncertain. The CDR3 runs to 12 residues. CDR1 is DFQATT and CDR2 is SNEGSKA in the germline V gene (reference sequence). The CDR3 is CSAVRYNTEALF. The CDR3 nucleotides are TGCAGTGCCGTACGGTATAACACTGAAGCTCTCTTT.

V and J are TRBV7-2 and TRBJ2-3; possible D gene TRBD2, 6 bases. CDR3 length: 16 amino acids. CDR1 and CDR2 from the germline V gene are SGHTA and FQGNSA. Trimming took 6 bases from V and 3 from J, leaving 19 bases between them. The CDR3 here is CASSFTGRGSTDTQYF. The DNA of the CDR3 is TGTGCCAGCAGTTTTACGGGGCGGGGAAGTACAGATACGCAGTATTTT.

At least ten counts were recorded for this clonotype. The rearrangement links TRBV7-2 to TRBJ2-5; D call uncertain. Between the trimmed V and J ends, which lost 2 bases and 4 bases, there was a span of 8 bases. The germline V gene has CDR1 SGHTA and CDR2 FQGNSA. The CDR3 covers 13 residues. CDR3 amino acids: CASSLSLGETQYF. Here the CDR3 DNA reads TGTGCCAGCAGCTTAAGTTTGGGAGAGACCCAGTACTTC.

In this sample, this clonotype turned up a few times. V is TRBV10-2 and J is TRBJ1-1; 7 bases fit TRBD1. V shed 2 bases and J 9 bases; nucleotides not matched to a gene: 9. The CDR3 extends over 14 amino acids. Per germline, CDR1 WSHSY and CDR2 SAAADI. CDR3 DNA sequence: TGCGCCAGCAGTGAGCCGCGCGGGACAGCAAAAGCTTTCTTT. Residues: CASSEPRGTAKAFF.

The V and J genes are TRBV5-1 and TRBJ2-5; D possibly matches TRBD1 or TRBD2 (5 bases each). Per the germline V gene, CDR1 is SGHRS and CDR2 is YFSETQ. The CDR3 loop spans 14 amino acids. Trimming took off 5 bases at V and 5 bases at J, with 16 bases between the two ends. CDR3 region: CASRGPGTAETQYF. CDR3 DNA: TGCGCCAGCAGAGGTCCGGGGACGGCGGAGACCCAGTACTTC.

In DNA form, the CDR3 reads TGCAGCGTTGAAGAGGTGGGATATAGCAATCAGCCCCAGCATTTT. Protein product: CSVEEVGYSNQPQHF. This chain connects TRBV29-1 to TRBJ1-5; D is ambiguous. Germline V CDR1 and CDR2: SQVTM, ANQGSEA. The CDR3 covers 15 residues. Trimming cost V 0 bases and J 0 bases, with 9 bases left between them.

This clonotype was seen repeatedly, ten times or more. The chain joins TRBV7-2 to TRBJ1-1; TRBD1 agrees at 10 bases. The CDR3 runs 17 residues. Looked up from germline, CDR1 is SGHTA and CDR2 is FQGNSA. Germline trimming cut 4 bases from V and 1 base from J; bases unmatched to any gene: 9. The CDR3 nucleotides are TGTGCCAGCAGCTCGTCGGACAGGGGGACGTCGAACACTGAAGCTTTCTTT. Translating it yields CASSSSDRGTSNTEAFF.

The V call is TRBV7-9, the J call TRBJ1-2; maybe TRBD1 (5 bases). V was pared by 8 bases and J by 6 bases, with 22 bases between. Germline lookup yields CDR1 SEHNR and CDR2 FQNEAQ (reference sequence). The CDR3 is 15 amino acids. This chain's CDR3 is CASLAGGYGFNGYTF. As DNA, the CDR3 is TGTGCCAGCCTGGCTGGGGGGTATGGGTTCAATGGCTACACCTTC.

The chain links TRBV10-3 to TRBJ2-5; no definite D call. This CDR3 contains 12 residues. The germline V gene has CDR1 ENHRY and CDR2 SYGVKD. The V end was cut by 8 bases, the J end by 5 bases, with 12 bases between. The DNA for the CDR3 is TGTGCCATCGGTTCCAATCGGGAGACCCAGTACTTC. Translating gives CAIGSNRETQYF.

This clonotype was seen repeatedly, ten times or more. CDR3 region: CSSGGNYGYTF. CDR3 sequence (DNA): TGCAGCTCTGGGGGTAACTATGGCTACACCTTC. V and J are TRBV29-1 and TRBJ1-2; the D gene is possibly TRBD1 (5 bases). Trimming took off 8 bases at V and 1 base at J, with 8 bases between the two ends. Germline lookup yields CDR1 SQVTM and CDR2 ANQGSEA. This CDR3 is 11 amino acids long.

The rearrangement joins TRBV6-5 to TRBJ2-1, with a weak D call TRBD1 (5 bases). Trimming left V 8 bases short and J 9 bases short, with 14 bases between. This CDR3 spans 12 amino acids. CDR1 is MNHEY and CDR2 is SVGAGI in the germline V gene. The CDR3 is CASGAPGIEQFF. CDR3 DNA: TGTGCCAGCGGCGCCCCAGGGATTGAGCAGTTCTTC.

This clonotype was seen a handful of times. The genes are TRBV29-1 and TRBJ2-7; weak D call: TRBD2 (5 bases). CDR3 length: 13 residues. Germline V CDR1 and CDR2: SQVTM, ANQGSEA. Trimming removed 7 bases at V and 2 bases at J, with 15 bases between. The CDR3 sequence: CSAGRGPPYEQYF. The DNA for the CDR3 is TGCAGCGCCGGTCGGGGTCCCCCCTACGAGCAGTACTTC.

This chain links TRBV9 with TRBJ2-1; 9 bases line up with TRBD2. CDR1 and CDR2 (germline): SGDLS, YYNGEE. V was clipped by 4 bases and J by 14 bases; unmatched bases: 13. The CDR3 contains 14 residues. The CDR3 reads CASSPPAGGRGKFF. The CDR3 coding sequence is TGTGCCAGCAGCCCCCCGGCGGGCGGGAGGGGTAAGTTCTTC.

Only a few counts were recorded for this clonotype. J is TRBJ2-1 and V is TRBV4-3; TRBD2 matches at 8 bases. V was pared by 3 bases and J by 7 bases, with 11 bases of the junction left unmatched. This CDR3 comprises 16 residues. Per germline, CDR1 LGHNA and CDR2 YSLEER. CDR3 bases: TGCGCCAGCAGCCAGGACGGGACTAGTGGGTTAAATGAGCAGTTCTTC. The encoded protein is CASSQDGTSGLNEQFF.

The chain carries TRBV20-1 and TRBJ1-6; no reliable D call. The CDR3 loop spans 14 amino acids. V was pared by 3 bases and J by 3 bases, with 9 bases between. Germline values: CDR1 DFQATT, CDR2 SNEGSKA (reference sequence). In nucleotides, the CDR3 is TGCAGTGCTAGTGAGGCTCTCTATAATTCACCCCTCCACTTT. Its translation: CSASEALYNSPLHF.

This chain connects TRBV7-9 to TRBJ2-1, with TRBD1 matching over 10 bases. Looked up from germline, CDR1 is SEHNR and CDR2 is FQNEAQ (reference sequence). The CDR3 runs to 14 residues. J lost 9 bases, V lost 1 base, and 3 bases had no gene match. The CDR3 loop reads CASSLGQGAGEQFF. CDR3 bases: TGTGCCAGCAGCTTAGGACAGGGGGCCGGTGAGCAGTTCTTC.

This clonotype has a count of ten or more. Here the CDR3 reads CSARVPGVSGNTIYF. CDR3 coding DNA: TGCAGTGCTAGAGTTCCAGGGGTCTCTGGAAACACCATATATTTT. J is TRBJ1-3 and V is TRBV20-1; D perhaps matches TRBD1 (6 bases). The V and J ends lost 1 base and 0 bases respectively, with 10 bases between them. Germline-derived CDR1 and CDR2 are DFQATT and SNEGSKA (reference sequence). The CDR3 totals 15 residues.

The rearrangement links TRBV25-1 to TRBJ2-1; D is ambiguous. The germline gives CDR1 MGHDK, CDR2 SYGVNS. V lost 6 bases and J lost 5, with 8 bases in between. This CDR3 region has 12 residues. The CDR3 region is CASSQQHNEQFF. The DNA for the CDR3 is TGTGCCAGCAGCCAACAACACAATGAGCAGTTCTTC.

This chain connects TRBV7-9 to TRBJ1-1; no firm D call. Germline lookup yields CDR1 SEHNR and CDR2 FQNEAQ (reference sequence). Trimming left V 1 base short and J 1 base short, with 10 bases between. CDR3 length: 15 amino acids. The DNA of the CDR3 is TGTGCCAGCAGCTTAGGGCAGGATAGGAACACTGAAGCTTTCTTT. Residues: CASSLGQDRNTEAFF.

The CDR3: CASSQRSGGQETQYF. The DNA of the CDR3 is TGCGCCAGCAGCCAAAGGTCGGGGGGGCAAGAGACCCAGTACTTC. The chain joins TRBV4-1 to TRBJ2-5; 8 bases map to TRBD2. Germline lookup yields CDR1 MGHRA and CDR2 YSYEKL. The CDR3 totals 15 residues. Trimming took 2 bases from V and 2 from J; bases not matched to a gene: 4.

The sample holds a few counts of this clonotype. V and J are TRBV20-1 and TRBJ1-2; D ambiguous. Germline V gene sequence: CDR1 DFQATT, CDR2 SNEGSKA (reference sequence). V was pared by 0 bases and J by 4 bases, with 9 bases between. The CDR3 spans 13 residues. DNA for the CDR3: TGCAGTGCTAGAGATTTGGGGATCTATGGCTACACCTTC. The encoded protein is CSARDLGIYGYTF.

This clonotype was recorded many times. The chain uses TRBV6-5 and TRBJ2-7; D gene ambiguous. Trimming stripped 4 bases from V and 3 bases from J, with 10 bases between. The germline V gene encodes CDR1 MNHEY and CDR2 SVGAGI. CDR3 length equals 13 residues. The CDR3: CASSSRTIYEQYF. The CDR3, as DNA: TGTGCCAGCAGTTCCCGAACAATCTACGAGCAGTACTTC.